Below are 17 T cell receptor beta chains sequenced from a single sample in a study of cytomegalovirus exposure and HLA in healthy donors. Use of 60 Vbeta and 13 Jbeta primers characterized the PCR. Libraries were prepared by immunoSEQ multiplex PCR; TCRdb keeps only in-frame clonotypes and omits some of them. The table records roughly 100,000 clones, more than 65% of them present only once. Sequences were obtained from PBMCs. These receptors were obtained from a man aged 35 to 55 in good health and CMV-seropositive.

The CDR3 is CASSPGTGSNQPQHF. In DNA form, the CDR3 reads TGTGCCAGCAGCCCCGGGACAGGCTCCAATCAGCCCCAGCATTTT. The rearrangement uses TRBV5-6 and TRBJ1-5, with TRBD1 matching 8 bases. Per germline, CDR1 SGHDT and CDR2 YYEEEE. V lost 4 bases to trimming and J lost 3 bases; unmatched junction nucleotides: 6. The CDR3 has 15 amino acids.

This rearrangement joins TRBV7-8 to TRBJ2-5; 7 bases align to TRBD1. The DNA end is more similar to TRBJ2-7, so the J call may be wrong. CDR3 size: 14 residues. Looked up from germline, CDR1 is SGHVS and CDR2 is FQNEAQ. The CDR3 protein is CASSYRDSSYEQYF. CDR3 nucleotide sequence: TGTGCCAGCAGCTACCGGGACAGCTCCTACGAGCAGTACTTC.

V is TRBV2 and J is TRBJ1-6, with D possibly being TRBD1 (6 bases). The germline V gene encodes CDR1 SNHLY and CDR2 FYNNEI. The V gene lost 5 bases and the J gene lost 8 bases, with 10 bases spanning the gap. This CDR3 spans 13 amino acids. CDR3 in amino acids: CASSTGSDSPLHF. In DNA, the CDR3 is TGTGCCAGCAGTACAGGGTCGGATTCACCCCTCCACTTT.

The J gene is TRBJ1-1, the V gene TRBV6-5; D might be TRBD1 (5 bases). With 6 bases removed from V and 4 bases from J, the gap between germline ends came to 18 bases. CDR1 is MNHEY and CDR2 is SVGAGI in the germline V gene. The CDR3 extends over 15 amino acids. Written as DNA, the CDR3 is TGTGCCAGCAGCCGGGACTCGGTTAAAAGCACTGAAGCTTTCTTT. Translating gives CASSRDSVKSTEAFF.

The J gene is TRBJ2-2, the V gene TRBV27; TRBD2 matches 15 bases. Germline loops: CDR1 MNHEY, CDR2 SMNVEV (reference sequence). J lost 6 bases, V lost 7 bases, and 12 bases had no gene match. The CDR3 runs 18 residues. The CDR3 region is CASNRGLAGGYGPGELFF. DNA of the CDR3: TGTGCCAGCAATAGGGGACTAGCGGGGGGCTATGGCCCCGGGGAGCTGTTTTTT.

CDR3 sequence (DNA): TGTGCCAGCAGTTCCGACAGGATAAGCAATCAGCCCCAGCATTTT. Translation gives CASSSDRISNQPQHF. The chain links TRBV28 to TRBJ1-5, with D possibly TRBD1 on 6 matching bases. The germline V gene encodes CDR1 MDHEN and CDR2 SYDVKM. V shed 4 bases and J shed 1 base, with 11 bases lying between them. The CDR3 covers 15 residues.

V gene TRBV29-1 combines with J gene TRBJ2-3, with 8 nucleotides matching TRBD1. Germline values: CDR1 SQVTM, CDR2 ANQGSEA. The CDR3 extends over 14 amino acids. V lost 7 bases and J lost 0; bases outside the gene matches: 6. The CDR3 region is CSGMTGASTDTQYF. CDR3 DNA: TGCAGCGGCATGACAGGGGCAAGCACAGATACGCAGTATTTT.

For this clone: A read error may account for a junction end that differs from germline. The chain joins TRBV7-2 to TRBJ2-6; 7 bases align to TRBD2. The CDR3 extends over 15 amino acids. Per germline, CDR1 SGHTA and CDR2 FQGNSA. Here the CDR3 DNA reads TGTGCCAGCAGCTCCAGGGAGGGAGGGGCCAACGGCCTGACTTTC. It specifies CASSSREGGANGLTF. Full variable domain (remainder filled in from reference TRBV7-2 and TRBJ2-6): GAGVSQSPSNKVTEKGKDVELRCDPISGHTALYWYRQSLGQGLEFLIYFQGNSAPDKSGLPSDRFSAERTGGSVSTLTIQRTQQEDSAVYLCASSSREGGANGLTFGAGSRLTVL.

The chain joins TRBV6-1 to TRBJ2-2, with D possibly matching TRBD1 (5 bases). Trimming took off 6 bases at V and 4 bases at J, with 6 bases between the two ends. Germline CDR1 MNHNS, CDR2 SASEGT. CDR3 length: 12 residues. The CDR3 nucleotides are TGTGCCAGCAGGGGGCGCACCGGGGAGCTGTTTTTT. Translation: CASRGRTGELFF.

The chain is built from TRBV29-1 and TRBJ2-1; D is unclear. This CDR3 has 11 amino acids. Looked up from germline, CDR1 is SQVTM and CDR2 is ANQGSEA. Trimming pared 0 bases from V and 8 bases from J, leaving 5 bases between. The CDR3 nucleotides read TGCAGCGTTGAAGATCTCGATGAGCAGTTCTTC. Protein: CSVEDLDEQFF.

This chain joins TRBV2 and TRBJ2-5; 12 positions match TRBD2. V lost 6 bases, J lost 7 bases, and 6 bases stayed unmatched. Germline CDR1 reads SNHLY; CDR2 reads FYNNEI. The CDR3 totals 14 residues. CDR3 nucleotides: TGTGCCAGCAGAACCGGGACTAGCGGGTCGACCCAGTACTTC. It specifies CASRTGTSGSTQYF.

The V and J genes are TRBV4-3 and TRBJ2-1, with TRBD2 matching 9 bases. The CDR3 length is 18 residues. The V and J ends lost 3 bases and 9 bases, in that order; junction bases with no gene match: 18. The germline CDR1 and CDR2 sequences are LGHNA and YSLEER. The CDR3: CASSQTFPAGGQLGEQFF. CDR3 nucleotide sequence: TGCGCCAGCAGCCAGACTTTTCCCGCGGGGGGGCAGTTGGGTGAGCAGTTCTTC.

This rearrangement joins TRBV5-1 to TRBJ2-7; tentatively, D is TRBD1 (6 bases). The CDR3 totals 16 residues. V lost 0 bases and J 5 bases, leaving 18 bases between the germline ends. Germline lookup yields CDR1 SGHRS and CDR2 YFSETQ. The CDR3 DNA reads TGCGCCAGCAGCTTGGAGGGGCAGGGGTTTTACAACGAGCAGTACTTC. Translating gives CASSLEGQGFYNEQYF.

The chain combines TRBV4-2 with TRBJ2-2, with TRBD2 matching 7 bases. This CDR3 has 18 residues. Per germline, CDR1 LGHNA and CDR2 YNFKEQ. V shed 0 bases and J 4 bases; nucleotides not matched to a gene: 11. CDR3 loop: CASSQDGGLTSGTGELFF. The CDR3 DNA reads TGTGCCAGCAGCCAAGATGGGGGACTAACTTCGGGCACCGGGGAGCTGTTTTTT.

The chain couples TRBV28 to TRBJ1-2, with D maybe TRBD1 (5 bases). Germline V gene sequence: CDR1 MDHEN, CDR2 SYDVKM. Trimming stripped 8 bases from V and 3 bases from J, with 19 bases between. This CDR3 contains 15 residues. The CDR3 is CASRPLRGGYYGYTF. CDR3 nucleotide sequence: TGTGCCAGCCGACCGTTACGGGGGGGGTACTATGGCTACACCTTC.

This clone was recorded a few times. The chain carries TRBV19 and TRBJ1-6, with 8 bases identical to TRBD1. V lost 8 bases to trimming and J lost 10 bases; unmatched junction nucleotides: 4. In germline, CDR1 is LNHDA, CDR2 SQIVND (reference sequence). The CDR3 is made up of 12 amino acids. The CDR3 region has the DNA TGTGCCAGTGGACAGGGAGGATCACCCCTCCACTTT. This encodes CASGQGGSPLHF.

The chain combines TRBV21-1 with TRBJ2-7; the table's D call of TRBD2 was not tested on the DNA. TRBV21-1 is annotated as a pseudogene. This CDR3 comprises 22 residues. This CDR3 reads CASSDRQGGGRTSGDNSYEQYF. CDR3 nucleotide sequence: TGTGCCAGCAGCGACCGACAGGGGGGCGGGAGGACTAGCGGGGATAACTCCTACGAGCAGTACTTC.